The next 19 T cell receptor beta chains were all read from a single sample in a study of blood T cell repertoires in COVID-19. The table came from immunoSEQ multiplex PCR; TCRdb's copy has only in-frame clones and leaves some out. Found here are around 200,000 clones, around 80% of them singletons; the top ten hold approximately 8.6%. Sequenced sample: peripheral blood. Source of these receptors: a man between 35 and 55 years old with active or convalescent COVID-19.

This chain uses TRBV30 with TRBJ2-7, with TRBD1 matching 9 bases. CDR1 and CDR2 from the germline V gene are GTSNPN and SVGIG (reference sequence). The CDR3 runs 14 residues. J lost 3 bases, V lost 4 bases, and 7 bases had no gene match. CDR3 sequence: CAWNTGTGFYEQYF. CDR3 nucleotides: TGTGCCTGGAATACCGGGACAGGGTTCTACGAGCAGTACTTC.

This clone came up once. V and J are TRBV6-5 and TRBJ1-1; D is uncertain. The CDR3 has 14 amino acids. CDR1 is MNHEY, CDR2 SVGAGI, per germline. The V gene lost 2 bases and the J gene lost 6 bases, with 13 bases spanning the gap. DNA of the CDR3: TGTGCCAGCAGTTACGAGGGCAGTTTTTCTGAAGCTTTCTTT. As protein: CASSYEGSFSEAFF.

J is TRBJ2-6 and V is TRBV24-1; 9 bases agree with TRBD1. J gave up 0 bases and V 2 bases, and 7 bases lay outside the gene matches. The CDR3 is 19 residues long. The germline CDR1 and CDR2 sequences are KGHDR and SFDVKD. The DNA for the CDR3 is TGTGCCACCAGTGATTCCGGGACAGGGTCCTTCTCTGGGGCCAACGTCCTGACTTTC. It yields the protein CATSDSGTGSFSGANVLTF.

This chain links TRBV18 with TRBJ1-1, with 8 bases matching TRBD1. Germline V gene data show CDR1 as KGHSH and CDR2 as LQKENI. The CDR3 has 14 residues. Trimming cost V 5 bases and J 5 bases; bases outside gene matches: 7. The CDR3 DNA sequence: TGTGCCAGCTCAGCTGGGACAGGCGAGACTGAAGCTTTCTTT. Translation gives CASSAGTGETEAFF.

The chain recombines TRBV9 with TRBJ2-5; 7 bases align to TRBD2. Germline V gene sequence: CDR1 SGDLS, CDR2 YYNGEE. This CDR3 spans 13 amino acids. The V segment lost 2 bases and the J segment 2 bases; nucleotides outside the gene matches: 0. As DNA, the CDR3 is TGTGCCAGCAGCGTTAGCGGGCAAGAGACCCAGTACTTC. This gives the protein CASSVSGQETQYF.

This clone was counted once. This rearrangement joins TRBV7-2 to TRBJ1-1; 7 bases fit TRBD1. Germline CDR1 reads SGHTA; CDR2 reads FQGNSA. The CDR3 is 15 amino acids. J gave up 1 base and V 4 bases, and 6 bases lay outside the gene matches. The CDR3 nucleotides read TGTGCCAGCAGCTCGACAGGGTCTTCGAACACTGAAGCTTTCTTT. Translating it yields CASSSTGSSNTEAFF.

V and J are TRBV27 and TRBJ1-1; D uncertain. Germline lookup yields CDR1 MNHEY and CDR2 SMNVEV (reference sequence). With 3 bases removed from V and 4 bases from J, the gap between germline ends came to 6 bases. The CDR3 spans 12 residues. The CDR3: CASSFSGTEAFF. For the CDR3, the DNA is TGTGCCAGCAGTTTCTCGGGCACTGAAGCTTTCTTT.

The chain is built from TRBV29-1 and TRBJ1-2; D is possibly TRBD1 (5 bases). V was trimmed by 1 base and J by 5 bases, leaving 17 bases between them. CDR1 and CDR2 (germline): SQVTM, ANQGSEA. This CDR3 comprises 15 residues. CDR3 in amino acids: CSVEVFREEEYGYTF. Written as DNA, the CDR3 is TGCAGCGTTGAAGTTTTCAGGGAAGAAGAGTATGGCTACACCTTC.

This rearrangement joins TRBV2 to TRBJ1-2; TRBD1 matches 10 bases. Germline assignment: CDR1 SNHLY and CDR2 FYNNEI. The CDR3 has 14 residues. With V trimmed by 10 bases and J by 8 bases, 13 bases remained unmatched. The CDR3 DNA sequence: TGTGCCAACGCCGGGACAGGGGTTTTCGACGGCTACACCTTC. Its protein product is CANAGTGVFDGYTF.

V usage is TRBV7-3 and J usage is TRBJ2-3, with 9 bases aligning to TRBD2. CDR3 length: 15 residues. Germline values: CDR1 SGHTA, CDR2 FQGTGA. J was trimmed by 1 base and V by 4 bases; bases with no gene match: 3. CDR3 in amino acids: CASSSRGGGTDTQYF. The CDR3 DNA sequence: TGTGCCAGCAGCTCGCGGGGGGGCGGCACAGATACGCAGTATTTT. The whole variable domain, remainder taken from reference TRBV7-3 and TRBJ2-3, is GAGVSQTPSNKVTEKGKYVELRCDPISGHTALYWYRQSLGQGPEFLIYFQGTGAADDSGLPNDRFFAVRPEGSVSTLKIQRTERGDSAVYLCASSSRGGGTDTQYFGPGTRLTVL.

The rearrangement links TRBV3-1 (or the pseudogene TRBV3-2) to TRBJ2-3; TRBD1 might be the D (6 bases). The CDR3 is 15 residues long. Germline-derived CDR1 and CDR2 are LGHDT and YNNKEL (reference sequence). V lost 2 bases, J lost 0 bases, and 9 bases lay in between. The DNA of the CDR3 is TGTGCCAGCAGCCAACTAGGGGGTAGCACAGATACGCAGTATTTT. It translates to CASSQLGGSTDTQYF.

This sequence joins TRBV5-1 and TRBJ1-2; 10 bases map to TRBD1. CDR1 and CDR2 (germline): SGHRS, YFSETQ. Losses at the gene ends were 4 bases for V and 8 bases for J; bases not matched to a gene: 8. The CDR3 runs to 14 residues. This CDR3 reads CASSALTGGRGYTF. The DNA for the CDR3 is TGCGCCAGCAGCGCCCTGACAGGGGGCAGAGGCTACACCTTC.

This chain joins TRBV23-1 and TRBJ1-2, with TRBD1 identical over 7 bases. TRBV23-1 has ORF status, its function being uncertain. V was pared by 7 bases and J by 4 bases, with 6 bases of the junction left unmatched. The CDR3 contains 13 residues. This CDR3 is CASIYRGIYGYTF. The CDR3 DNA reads TGCGCCAGCATTTACAGGGGAATCTATGGCTACACCTTC.

The CDR3 DNA reads TGTGCCAGTGGGATTGGTGGCCCTGGACAGCTGAACACCATATATTTT. Amino acid sequence: CASGIGGPGQLNTIYF. This rearrangement joins TRBV27 to TRBJ1-3; D may be TRBD1 (6 bases). This CDR3 region has 16 residues. The V end lost 9 bases, the J end lost 7 bases, and 25 bases lay between the germline ends. Germline CDR1 and CDR2: MNHEY and SMNVEV (reference sequence).

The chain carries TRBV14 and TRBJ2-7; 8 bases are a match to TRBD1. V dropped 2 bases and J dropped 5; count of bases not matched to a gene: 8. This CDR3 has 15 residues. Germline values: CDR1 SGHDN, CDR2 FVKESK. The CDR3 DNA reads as TGTGCCAGCAGCCAACTCGTCCAGGGGGCAAACGAGCAGTACTTC. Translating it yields CASSQLVQGANEQYF.

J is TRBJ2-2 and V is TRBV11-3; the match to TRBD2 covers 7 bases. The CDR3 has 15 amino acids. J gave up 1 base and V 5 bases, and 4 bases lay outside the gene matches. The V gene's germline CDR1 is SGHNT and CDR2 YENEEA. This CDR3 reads CASSPGTKNTGELFF. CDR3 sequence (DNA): TGTGCCAGCAGCCCAGGGACTAAGAACACCGGGGAGCTGTTTTTT.

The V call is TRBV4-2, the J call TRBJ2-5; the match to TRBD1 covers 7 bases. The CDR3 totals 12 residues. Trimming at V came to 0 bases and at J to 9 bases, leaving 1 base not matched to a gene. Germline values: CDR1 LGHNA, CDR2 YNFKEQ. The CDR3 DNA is TGTGCCAGCAGCCAAGACCAGGGGGCCCAGTACTTC. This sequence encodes CASSQDQGAQYF.

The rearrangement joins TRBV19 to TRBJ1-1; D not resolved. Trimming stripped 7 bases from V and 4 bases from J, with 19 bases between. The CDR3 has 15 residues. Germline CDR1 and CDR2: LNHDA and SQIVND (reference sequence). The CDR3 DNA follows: TGTGCCAGTACCATGTCGGGAGGGAGGGCCACTGAAGCTTTCTTT. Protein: CASTMSGGRATEAFF. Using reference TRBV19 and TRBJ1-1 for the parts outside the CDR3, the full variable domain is DGGITQSPKYLFRKEGQNVTLSCEQNLNHDAMYWYRQDPGQGLRLIYYSQIVNDFQKGDIAEGYSVSREKKESFPLTVTSAQKNPTAFYLCASTMSGGRATEAFFGQGTRLTVV.

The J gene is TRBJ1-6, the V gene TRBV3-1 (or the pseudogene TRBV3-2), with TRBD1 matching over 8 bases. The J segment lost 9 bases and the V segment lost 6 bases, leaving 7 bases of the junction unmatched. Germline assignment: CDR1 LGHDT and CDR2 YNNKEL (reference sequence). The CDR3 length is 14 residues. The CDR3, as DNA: TGTGCCAGCAGGAAGCAGGGGGCTAGTTCACCCCTCCACTTT. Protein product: CASRKQGASSPLHF.